The clone carrying this T cell receptor (beta chain) was seen at least ten times. Its ends do not fully match the called genes, so a read error is possible. The sample's time point: after trial treatment. Treatment noted: LDRT plus nivolumab, ipilimumab, low-dose cyclophosphamide and aspirin (RACIN trial). The study gave donors nivolumab, ipilimumab, aspirin, low-dose cyclophosphamide and low-dose radiotherapy. The data originate from a study of low-dose radiotherapy and immunotherapy resistance in tumors. Study-wide background: Participants in Cohort 2 were given 1 Gy per fraction every two weeks, for 13 Gy over 26 weeks.

Gene-specific TRAV and TRBV primers were used for first-strand cDNA, covering alpha and beta chains. It was with a constant-region primer and a V-primer adapter that TCRs were amplified over around 18 PCR cycles. TCRdb re-analysed the reads in MiXCR, keeping a single row per CDR3 protein. The sample gives tens of thousands of distinct CDR3 sequences, around 20% of which show up once; 9.5% to 15% is in the top ten. This CDR3 has 12 amino acids. In germline, CDR1 is MDHEN, CDR2 SYDVKM. The chain uses TRBV28 and TRBJ2-7; D perhaps matches TRBD2 (5 bases). The sequence was obtained from a female donor with ovarian cancer. The sample in question was PBMCs, obtained after low-dose radiotherapy plus immunotherapy. Here the CDR3 reads CASSYLKGASNF. The CDR3 DNA sequence: TGTGCCAGCAGTTACCTGAAGGGAGCTTCGAACTTC.